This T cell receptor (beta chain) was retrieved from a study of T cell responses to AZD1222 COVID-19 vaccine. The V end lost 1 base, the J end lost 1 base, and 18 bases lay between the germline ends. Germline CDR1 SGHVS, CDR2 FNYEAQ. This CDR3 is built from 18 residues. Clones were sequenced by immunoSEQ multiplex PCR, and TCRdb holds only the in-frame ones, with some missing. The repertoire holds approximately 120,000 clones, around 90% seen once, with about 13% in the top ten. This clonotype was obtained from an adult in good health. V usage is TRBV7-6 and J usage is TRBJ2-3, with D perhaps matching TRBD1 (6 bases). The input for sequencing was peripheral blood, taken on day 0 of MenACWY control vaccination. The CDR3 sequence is CASSLVGRGPRGTDTQYF. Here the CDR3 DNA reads TGTGCCAGCAGCTTAGTGGGCAGGGGACCCCGGGGCACAGATACGCAGTATTTT.